This entry features one T cell receptor (beta chain) sequence. The sample belongs to a study of a mutant IDH1 vaccine in newly diagnosed glioma. J lost 6 bases, V lost 4 bases, and 8 bases had no gene match. The CDR3 is 16 amino acids. The germline gives CDR1 SNHLY, CDR2 FYNNEI. Indicated time point: baseline, week 1 (first vaccination visit). Documented treatment: pre-vaccination baseline after standard-of-care therapy. The astrocytomas were IDH1-mutant, ATRX-negative, and WHO grade 3 or 4. Assay used: immunoSEQ multiplex PCR; TCRdb lists only in-frame clones, some missing. The table records about 32,000 clones, 82% of them present only once.

This receptor was identified in a man aged 30 to 45 with glioma. The chain is built from TRBV2 and TRBJ2-2, with TRBD2 matching 10 bases. The sequenced sample was PBMCs, obtained from a glioma patient treated with radiotherapy, temozolomide or both. The CDR3 nucleotides are TGTGCCAGCAGTGGTGCTAGCGGGAGTTTGGCCGGGGAGCTGTTTTTT. Translated: CASSGASGSLAGELFF.